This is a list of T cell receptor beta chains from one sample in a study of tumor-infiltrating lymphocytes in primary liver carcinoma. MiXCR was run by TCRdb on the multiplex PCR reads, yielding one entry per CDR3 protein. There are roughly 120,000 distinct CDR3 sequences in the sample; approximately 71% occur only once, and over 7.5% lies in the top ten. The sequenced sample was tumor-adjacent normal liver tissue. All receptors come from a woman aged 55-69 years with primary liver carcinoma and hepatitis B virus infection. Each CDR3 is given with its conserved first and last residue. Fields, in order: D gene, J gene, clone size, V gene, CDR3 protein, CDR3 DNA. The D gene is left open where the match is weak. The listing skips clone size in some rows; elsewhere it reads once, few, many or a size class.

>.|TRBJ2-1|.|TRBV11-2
CGSSLARSLNKQFF
TGTGGCAGCAGCTTAGCCAGGAGTCTCAATAAGCAGTTCTTC
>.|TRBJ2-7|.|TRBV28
CASSSVWEYNYEQYF
TGTGCCAGCAGTTCCGTCTGGGAATACAACTACGAGCAGTACTTC
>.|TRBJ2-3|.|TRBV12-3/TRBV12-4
CVSGDTDTQYF
TGTGTCAGCGGCGACACAGATACGCAGTATTTT
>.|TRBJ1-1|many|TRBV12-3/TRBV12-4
CASSFPLNTEAFF
TGTGCCAGCAGTTTTCCTCTGAACACTGAAGCTTTCTTT
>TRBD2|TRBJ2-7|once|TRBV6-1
CASSERAPSGWVTEQYF
TGTGCCAGCAGTGAAAGAGCTCCTAGCGGGTGGGTTACCGAGCAGTATTTC
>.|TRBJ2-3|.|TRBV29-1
CSAPPLGLPIDTQYF
TGCAGCGCCCCACCCCTAGGGCTGCCCATAGATACGCAGTATTTT
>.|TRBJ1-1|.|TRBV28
CASMKFPNTEAFF
TGTGCCAGCATGAAATTCCCGAACACTGAAGCTTTCTTT
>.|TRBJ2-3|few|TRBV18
CASSLGVSADTQYF
TGTGCCAGTTCATTAGGCGTTAGCGCAGACACACAGTATTTT
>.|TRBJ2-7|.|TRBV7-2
CASSLAARSHEQYF
TGTGCCAGCAGCTTAGCTGCCCGGAGCCACGAGCAGTACTTC
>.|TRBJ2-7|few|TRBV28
CASGFLWTPNYGQYF
TGTGCCAGCGGCTTTTTGTGGACACCTAATTACGGGCAGTACTTC
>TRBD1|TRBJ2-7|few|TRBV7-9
CASNTDRGRYEQYF
TGTGCCAGCAACACAGACAGGGGGCGTTACGAGCAGTACTTC
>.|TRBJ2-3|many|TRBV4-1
CASSQEPSTDTQYF
TGCGCCAGCAGCCAGGAACCCAGCACAGATACGCAGTATTTT
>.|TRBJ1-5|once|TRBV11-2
CARSLTRGGWQPQHF
TGTGCCAGGAGCCTGACTAGGGGTGGATGGCAGCCCCAGCATTTT
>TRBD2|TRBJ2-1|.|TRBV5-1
CASSSTTSGSIYNEQFF
TGCGCCAGCAGCTCTACGACTAGCGGGAGTATCTACAATGAGCAGTTCTTC
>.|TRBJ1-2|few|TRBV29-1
CSIEIADGYTF
TGCAGCATTGAGATCGCTGATGGCTACACCTTC
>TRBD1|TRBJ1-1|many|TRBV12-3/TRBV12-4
CASSRRTGKATEAFF
TGTGCCAGCAGCCGCCGGACAGGGAAGGCCACTGAAGCTTTCTTT
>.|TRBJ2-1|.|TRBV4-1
CASNQPLVNEQFF
TGCGCCAGCAACCAACCACTCGTTAATGAGCAGTTCTTC
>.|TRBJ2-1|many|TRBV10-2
CASRGLGAGSYNEQFF
TGCGCCAGCAGGGGGCTCGGGGCCGGCTCCTACAATGAGCAGTTCTTC
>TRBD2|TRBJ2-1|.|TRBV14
CASSQEPSGRADTEQFF
TGTGCCAGCAGCCAAGAACCCAGCGGGAGGGCGGACACTGAGCAGTTCTTC
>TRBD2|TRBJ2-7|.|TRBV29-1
CSARRSGTSGMYEQYF
TGCAGCGCCAGACGGAGTGGGACTAGCGGGATGTACGAGCAGTACTTC
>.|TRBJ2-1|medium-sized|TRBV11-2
CASSQELGKNEQFF
TGTGCCAGCAGCCAAGAATTGGGGAAGAATGAGCAGTTCTTC